Given below is one T cell receptor beta chain in context. The antigen is not known. The V end was cut by 1 base, the J end by 5 bases, with 14 bases between. Germline V gene lookup returns CDR1 SGHAT and CDR2 FQNNGV. This CDR3 has 15 residues. The sample originates from a study of post-analysis software for immune sequencing data. TCR beta cDNA libraries had unique molecular identifiers. Each CDR3 protein gets one entry after TCRdb re-called the PCR reads with MiXCR. Of fewer than 900,000 distinct CDR3 sequences in the sample, roughly 50% were seen once. Study results and limitations: A handful of TRBV segments appeared more often in patients than in controls, and TRBV5-6, TRBV5-1 and TRBV20-1 were among these.

The chain combines TRBV11-2 with TRBJ2-5, with a possible D match to TRBD2 (6 bases). The sequence was collected from a girl between 10 and 17 years old with multiple sclerosis. The sample consisted of blood. CDR3 residues: CASSLVPSARETQYF. CDR3 DNA sequence: TGTGCCAGCAGCTTAGTTCCTAGCGCCCGGGAGACCCAGTACTTC.